This entry features one T cell receptor (beta chain) sequence. The CDR3 loop spans 14 amino acids. CDR1 and CDR2 from the germline V gene are DFQATT and SNEGSKA (reference sequence). Unmatched junction bases numbered 5, after V lost 6 bases and J lost 3 bases. TCRdb independently ran MiXCR on the RT-PCR reads; one entry per CDR3 protein. The table has more than 550,000 distinct CDR3 sequences, over 12% seen once. The sample comprised memory CD4+ T cells from blood. This chain uses TRBV20-1 with TRBJ2-1; TRBD2 matches at 10 bases. The source is a female donor in good health, serving as a healthy control. CDR3 bases: TGCAGTGCCCATCGGACTAGCGGCTACAATGAGCAGTTCTTC. Translation gives CSAHRTSGYNEQFF.